The 22 T cell receptor beta chains given below trace back to one sample, sequenced in a study of T cell repertoires in cytomegalovirus infection. TCRdb itself ran the reads through MiXCR, one entry per CDR3 protein. The data hold about 740,000 distinct CDR3 sequences, with around 35% observed a single time. No antigen has been identified for these receptors. The sequences come from cultured PBMCs, collected from culture after CMV antigen stimulation. The receptors were gathered from a human donor in good health (CMV status not recorded). Some clones in this sample may be carry-over from other donors' samples.

This clonotype was seen more than once but under ten times. The chain links TRBV7-2 to TRBJ1-4, with 8 bases identical to TRBD1. Germline V gene sequence: CDR1 SGHTA, CDR2 FQGNSA. V gave up 5 bases and J gave up 10 bases; unmatched junction bases: 12. The CDR3 totals 15 residues. CDR3 nucleotides: TGTGCCAGCAGCCTAGACCTCCAGGGGGCTGGAAAACTGTTTTTT. Amino acids: CASSLDLQGAGKLFF.

The gene calls are TRBV12-3 or TRBV12-4 and TRBJ1-1; no firm D call. Trimming removed 3 bases at V and 7 bases at J, with 12 bases between. This CDR3 contains 13 residues. Here the CDR3 reads CASSFTQNLEAFF. CDR3 sequence (DNA): TGTGCCAGCAGTTTTACTCAGAACCTTGAAGCTTTCTTT.

J is TRBJ1-1 and V is TRBV29-1; TRBD1 aligns across 9 bases. Per the germline V gene, CDR1 is SQVTM and CDR2 is ANQGSEA. V lost 8 bases, J lost 0 bases, and 10 bases stayed unmatched. This CDR3 spans 15 amino acids. The CDR3 here is CSHDRGTGLNTEAFF. DNA of the CDR3: TGCAGCCACGACAGGGGGACCGGACTGAACACTGAAGCTTTCTTT. Variable domain in full (rest from reference TRBV29-1 and TRBJ1-1): SAVISQKPSRDICQRGTSLTIQCQVDSQVTMMFWYRQQPGQSLTLIATANQGSEATYESGFVIDKFPISRPNLTFSTLTVSNMSPEDSSIYLCSHDRGTGLNTEAFFGQGTRLTVV.

The V and J genes are TRBV7-9 and TRBJ1-1; possible D gene TRBD1, 5 bases. The V end was cut by 0 bases, the J end by 6 bases, with 20 bases between. The germline gives CDR1 SEHNR, CDR2 FQNEAQ (reference sequence). This CDR3 region has 17 residues. DNA of the CDR3: TGTGCCAGCAGCTTAGCTTACCAATGGGGGACTAGAGCTGAAGCTTTCTTT. Protein: CASSLAYQWGTRAEAFF.

This chain uses TRBV7-2 with TRBJ2-7, with D unclear. This CDR3 comprises 13 residues. Germline V CDR1 and CDR2: SGHTA, FQGNSA. Trimming removed 8 bases at V and 0 bases at J, with 11 bases between. The CDR3 reads CASLQVNSYEQYF. CDR3 nucleotide sequence: TGTGCCAGCCTGCAGGTGAACTCCTACGAGCAGTACTTC. Complete variable domain (other parts from reference TRBV7-2 and TRBJ2-7): GAGVSQSPSNKVTEKGKDVELRCDPISGHTALYWYRQSLGQGLEFLIYFQGNSAPDKSGLPSDRFSAERTGGSVSTLTIQRTQQEDSAVYLCASLQVNSYEQYFGPGTRLTVT.

The table lists this clonotype with many counts. The V gene is TRBV7-2, the J gene TRBJ1-2, with a weak D call TRBD1 (6 bases). Trimming shortened V by 8 bases and J by 0 bases, and 13 bases separated the two germline ends. The germline V gene has CDR1 SGHTA and CDR2 FQGNSA. The CDR3 is 14 amino acids. DNA of the CDR3: TGTGCCAGCGCCCGAGGGGGTACTAACTATGGCTACACCTTC. Its protein is CASARGGTNYGYTF.

The rearrangement uses TRBV6-5 and TRBJ2-1; TRBD1 matches at 7 bases. After removal of 7 bases from V and 2 bases from J, the junction contained 8 bases not matched to a gene. Germline V CDR1 and CDR2: MNHEY, SVGAGI. This CDR3 spans 15 amino acids. The CDR3 DNA sequence: TGTGCCAGCACTCCTGGGGGACAGCCCTACAATGAGCAGTTCTTC. This encodes CASTPGGQPYNEQFF.

V gene TRBV28 combines with J gene TRBJ2-7; 13 nucleotides match TRBD2. The CDR3 consists of 16 residues. The trim removed 3 bases at V and 6 bases at J, leaving 8 bases unmatched. CDR1 MDHEN and CDR2 SYDVKM come from the germline V gene. CDR3 bases: TGTGCCAGCAGTTTCCCCGCACTAGCGGGGGGGGGCGAGCAGTACTTC. This gives the protein CASSFPALAGGGEQYF. The whole variable domain, filled in from reference TRBV28 and TRBJ2-7, reads DVKVTQSSRYLVKRTGEKVFLECVQDMDHENMFWYRQDPGLGLRLIYFSYDVKMKEKGDIPEGYSVSREKKERFSLILESASTNQTSMYLCASSFPALAGGGEQYFGPGTRLTVT.

The rearrangement uses TRBV11-2 and TRBJ2-5, with D perhaps TRBD1 or TRBD2 (5 bases each). The CDR3 is made up of 16 amino acids. The germline CDR1 and CDR2 sequences are SGHAT and FQNNGV. V was cut by 5 bases and J by 3 bases, with 19 bases left in between. The CDR3 loop is CASSLRGGWTKETQYF. DNA for the CDR3: TGTGCCAGCAGCCTGAGGGGCGGCTGGACCAAAGAGACCCAGTACTTC.

The J gene is TRBJ1-5, the V gene TRBV18; TRBD1 might be the D (5 bases). The V gene's germline CDR1 is KGHSH and CDR2 LQKENI. With 3 bases removed from V and 0 bases from J, the gap between germline ends came to 18 bases. The CDR3 is 18 residues long. CDR3 sequence: CASSPQTEGLYSNQPQHF. The CDR3 DNA follows: TGTGCCAGCTCACCCCAGACAGAGGGCCTTTATAGCAATCAGCCCCAGCATTTT.

The chain carries TRBV3-1 and TRBJ1-5, with D possibly being TRBD1 (6 bases). The V gene's germline CDR1 is LGHDT and CDR2 YNNKEL (reference sequence). This CDR3 region has 19 residues. V lost 1 base and J lost 4, with 23 bases in between. In DNA, the CDR3 is TGTGCCAGCAGCCAAGTTTTGGTCGGTGGGACAAGAATAAATCAGCCCCAGCATTTT. This sequence encodes CASSQVLVGGTRINQPQHF. Full variable domain (remainder filled in from reference TRBV3-1 and TRBJ1-5): DTAVSQTPKYLVTQMGNDKSIKCEQNLGHDTMYWYKQDSKKFLKIMFSYNNKELIINETVPNRFSPKSPDKAHLNLHINSLELGDSAVYFCASSQVLVGGTRINQPQHFGDGTRLSIL.

The V call is TRBV6-5, the J call TRBJ1-6; TRBD1 is a possible D gene (6 bases). CDR1 is MNHEY, CDR2 SVGAGI, per germline. The CDR3 loop spans 14 amino acids. V lost 8 bases and J 6 bases, leaving 14 bases between the germline ends. This chain's CDR3 is CASANRVPNSPLHF. In DNA, the CDR3 is TGTGCCAGCGCGAACAGGGTGCCTAATTCACCCCTCCACTTT.

V gene TRBV29-1 combines with J gene TRBJ2-1; D is unresolved. Germline-derived CDR1 and CDR2 are SQVTM and ANQGSEA. Trimming shortened V by 2 bases and J by 6 bases, and 5 bases separated the two germline ends. This CDR3 is 11 amino acids long. The chain's CDR3 is CSVETRNEQFF. Here the CDR3 DNA reads TGCAGCGTTGAAACCCGCAATGAGCAGTTCTTC.

A single count supports this clonotype. The V call is TRBV20-1, the J call TRBJ1-3; D not resolved. V lost 1 base and J lost 4, with 8 bases in between. The CDR3 loop spans 13 amino acids. The germline gives CDR1 DFQATT, CDR2 SNEGSKA (reference sequence). The CDR3 sequence: CSARGPYGNTIYF. CDR3 coding DNA: TGCAGTGCTAGAGGGCCATACGGAAACACCATATATTTT.

The rearrangement links TRBV19 to TRBJ1-6; D ambiguous. This CDR3 comprises 19 residues. Germline CDR1 is LNHDA and CDR2 is SQIVND (reference sequence). The ends were cut back, 5 bases at V and 8 bases at J, with 28 bases in the middle. In nucleotides, the CDR3 is TGTGCCAGTAGTCCCCGCGGGGAGTGGATCGTTGGAGAGTATTCACCCCTCCACTTT. This gives the protein CASSPRGEWIVGEYSPLHF.

V and J are TRBV10-3 and TRBJ2-3; no reliable D call. Germline V CDR1 and CDR2: ENHRY, SYGVKD. The CDR3 consists of 16 residues. Trimming stripped 0 bases from V and 2 bases from J, with 12 bases between. CDR3 bases: TGTGCCATCAGTGAGTCGGCGGCGGCATTCACAGATACGCAGTATTTT. It is translated as CAISESAAAFTDTQYF.

This chain uses TRBV27 with TRBJ1-2; the D gene is possibly TRBD1 (5 bases). The CDR3 consists of 15 residues. The germline CDR1 and CDR2 sequences are MNHEY and SMNVEV (reference sequence). Between the trimmed V and J ends, which lost 8 bases and 2 bases, there was a span of 18 bases. The CDR3 protein is CASAGEDRANYGYTF. The CDR3 DNA reads TGTGCCAGCGCGGGGGAAGACAGAGCCAACTATGGCTACACCTTC.

This clonotype was picked up a small number of times. CDR3 coding DNA: TGTGCCACGATGAGTGCCTCTGGAAACACCATATATTTT. Its protein is CATMSASGNTIYF. The chain combines TRBV24-1 with TRBJ1-3; D unclear. CDR3 length equals 13 residues. CDR1 KGHDR and CDR2 SFDVKD come from the germline V gene. Deletions cut 10 bases from V and 0 bases from J, with 9 bases between.

This clonotype was counted many times. V and J are TRBV6-1 and TRBJ2-1; TRBD2 aligns across 9 bases. CDR3 length: 16 residues. In germline, CDR1 is MNHNS, CDR2 SASEGT. V shed 4 bases, J shed 2 bases, and the junction held 6 bases outside the gene matches. This CDR3 reads CASSGGPSGAYNEQFF. The DNA for the CDR3 is TGTGCCAGCAGTGGAGGGCCTAGCGGGGCCTACAATGAGCAGTTCTTC.

There are a few counts of this clonotype. V usage is TRBV5-6 and J usage is TRBJ1-2; D not certain. Between the trimmed V and J ends, which lost 4 bases and 0 bases, there was a span of 13 bases. The CDR3 has 15 residues. Germline V gene lookup returns CDR1 SGHDT and CDR2 YYEEEE. The CDR3 loop reads CASSVGRRTNYGYTF. CDR3 nucleotide sequence: TGTGCCAGCAGCGTGGGAAGACGGACTAACTATGGCTACACCTTC.

This clonotype was observed many times. The V gene is TRBV7-2, the J gene TRBJ2-3, with 13 positions matching TRBD2. V shed 5 bases and J 3 bases; nucleotides not matched to a gene: 8. The CDR3 is 17 residues long. Germline lookup yields CDR1 SGHTA and CDR2 FQGNSA. CDR3 region: CASSVRTSGSGTDTQYF. In DNA form, the CDR3 reads TGTGCCAGCAGCGTTCGGACTAGCGGGAGTGGTACAGATACGCAGTATTTT. The variable domain in full, with the rest retrieved from reference TRBV7-2 and TRBJ2-3, is GAGVSQSPSNKVTEKGKDVELRCDPISGHTALYWYRQSLGQGLEFLIYFQGNSAPDKSGLPSDRFSAERTGGSVSTLTIQRTQQEDSAVYLCASSVRTSGSGTDTQYFGPGTRLTVL.

The V call is TRBV6-2 or TRBV6-3, the J call TRBJ2-1; 14 bases agree with TRBD2. The V gene end was trimmed by 5 bases and the J gene end by 8 bases; junction bases not matched to a gene: 5. The CDR3 runs to 15 residues. CDR1 is MNHEY, CDR2 SVGEGT, per germline. CDR3 in amino acids: CASSATSGRGHEQFF. Written as DNA, the CDR3 is TGTGCCAGCAGTGCGACTAGCGGGAGGGGCCATGAGCAGTTCTTC.